The present entry profiles one T cell receptor beta chain with its context. The antigen is undetermined. The data stem from a study of CD4 T cells in relation to SARS-CoV-2 and coronaviruses. General study results and limits: No crossreactivity against non-spike viral proteins was tested here. In around 60% of donors, memory CD4+ clonotypes crossrecognized SARS-CoV-2 and at least one common cold coronavirus spike.

CDR1 and CDR2 (germline): LNHNV, YYDKDF (reference sequence). This CDR3 comprises 17 residues. V lost 1 base to trimming and J lost 5 bases; unmatched junction nucleotides: 5. The unexposed donors gave CD4+ T cells in 2011-2018, prior to COVID-19. CD4+ T cells were isolated from the cells after 10 days of culture. Cells permitting, SARS-CoV-2 S/N and four cold-coronavirus spikes were tested on unexposed-donor CD4+ T cells. Cultures held 1.5 million to 2.5 million PBMCs per well with approximately 10 IU/ml IL-2. Profiled with immunoSEQ multiplex PCR; TCRdb holds only in-frame clones, not every one. The sample has about 18,000 clones, around three quarters seen once.

The clonotype was recovered from a human donor in good health. The sequenced material came from CD4+ T cells from PBMCs, cultured in vitro. The chain links TRBV15 to TRBJ2-1, with 13 positions matching TRBD2. This chain's CDR3 is CATSRVAGTSGDNEQFF. CDR3 coding DNA: TGTGCCACCAGCAGAGTAGCCGGGACTAGCGGGGACAATGAGCAGTTCTTC.